A selection of T cell receptor beta chains follows, all from one sample in a study of T cells in Graves' hyperthyroidism and ophthalmopathy. Using its own MiXCR run on the multiplex PCR reads, TCRdb lists one record per CDR3 protein. The profile shows 500,000 to 650,000 distinct CDR3 sequences, roughly a sixth of them singletons. The sequencing input was blood. Every receptor here comes from a woman aged 18-35 years with Graves' ophthalmopathy. The CDR3 runs from the conserved cysteine through the conserved F or W. Each record gives: V gene, J gene, D gene, clone size, CDR3 length, CDR3 DNA, CDR3 protein. The D gene is left open where the match is weak. For some rows the clone size is stated as once, few or many, or as a class when expanded; others skip it.

v_call: TRBV5-1
j_call: TRBJ2-7
d_call: TRBD1
clone_size: -
cdr3_length: 15
cdr3_nt: TGCGCCAGCAGCTTGGATGCTTTCAGGGGGTACGAGCAGTACTTC
cdr3_aa: CASSLDAFRGYEQYF

v_call: TRBV7-7
j_call: TRBJ2-5
d_call: -
clone_size: -
cdr3_length: 16
cdr3_nt: TGTGCTAGCAGCTTGGGGCGGGCTAGCTGGGGGGAGACCCAGTACTTC
cdr3_aa: CASSLGRASWGETQYF

v_call: TRBV6-1
j_call: TRBJ1-4
d_call: -
clone_size: few
cdr3_length: 15
cdr3_nt: TGTGCCAGCAGATCCCTACAGGCAACTAATGAAAAACTGTTTTTT
cdr3_aa: CASRSLQATNEKLFF

v_call: TRBV5-1
j_call: TRBJ1-1
d_call: TRBD1
clone_size: few
cdr3_length: 13
cdr3_nt: TGCGCCAGTGCGGGACAGGGGGCCACTGAAGCTTTCTTT
cdr3_aa: CASAGQGATEAFF

v_call: TRBV5-1
j_call: TRBJ1-1
d_call: TRBD1
clone_size: -
cdr3_length: 14
cdr3_nt: TGCGCCAGCAGCAACGGACAGGGAGGGACTGAAGCTTTCTTT
cdr3_aa: CASSNGQGGTEAFF

v_call: TRBV7-9
j_call: TRBJ2-1
d_call: -
clone_size: many
cdr3_length: 15
cdr3_nt: TGTGCCAGCAGCCGAGCGGAGACTTTCTACAATGAGCAGTTCTTC
cdr3_aa: CASSRAETFYNEQFF

v_call: TRBV20-1
j_call: TRBJ2-1
d_call: TRBD1
clone_size: many
cdr3_length: 15
cdr3_nt: TGCAGTGCCTGGGGGGACAGGGCGCCCTACAATGAGCAGTTCTTC
cdr3_aa: CSAWGDRAPYNEQFF

v_call: TRBV7-9
j_call: TRBJ1-1
d_call: -
clone_size: many
cdr3_length: 13
cdr3_nt: TGTGCCAGCAGTTTACCAGGAGGGACTGAAGCTTTCTTT
cdr3_aa: CASSLPGGTEAFF

v_call: TRBV2
j_call: TRBJ2-5
d_call: TRBD2
clone_size: many
cdr3_length: 15
cdr3_nt: TGTGCCAACAGTGATTTACTAGCGGGAGAAGAGACCCAGTACTTC
cdr3_aa: CANSDLLAGEETQYF

v_call: TRBV11-1
j_call: TRBJ1-6
d_call: -
clone_size: -
cdr3_length: 16
cdr3_nt: TGTGCCAGCAGCTACCTCAGGGTTTTCGATGATTCACCCCTCCACTTT
cdr3_aa: CASSYLRVFDDSPLHF

v_call: TRBV7-2
j_call: TRBJ2-5
d_call: TRBD2
clone_size: few
cdr3_length: 17
cdr3_nt: TGTGCCAGCAGCTTAGTAGGACTAGCGGGCAAACAAGAGACCCAGTACTTC
cdr3_aa: CASSLVGLAGKQETQYF

v_call: TRBV2
j_call: TRBJ2-1
d_call: -
clone_size: many
cdr3_length: 14
cdr3_nt: TGTGCCAGCTCTGACCCCTCGGGCTTTAATGAGCAGTTCTTC
cdr3_aa: CASSDPSGFNEQFF

v_call: TRBV11-2
j_call: TRBJ1-1
d_call: -
clone_size: many
cdr3_length: 17
cdr3_nt: TGTGCCAGCAGCGCGAGGAGCATCAGGGATAGGGACACTGAAGCTTTCTTT
cdr3_aa: CASSARSIRDRDTEAFF

v_call: TRBV3-1
j_call: TRBJ1-6
d_call: -
clone_size: -
cdr3_length: 17
cdr3_nt: TGTGCCAGCAGCCAAGGTAGGGCCAGCTCCTATAATTCACCCCTCCACTTT
cdr3_aa: CASSQGRASSYNSPLHF

v_call: TRBV3-1
j_call: TRBJ1-1
d_call: TRBD1
clone_size: many
cdr3_length: 12
cdr3_nt: TGTGCCAGCCGGGACAGAGGCACTGAAGCTTTCTTT
cdr3_aa: CASRDRGTEAFF

v_call: TRBV19
j_call: TRBJ1-1
d_call: -
clone_size: few
cdr3_length: 13
cdr3_nt: TGTGCCAGTAGTATATCGGGGGTCACTGAAGCTTTCTTT
cdr3_aa: CASSISGVTEAFF

v_call: TRBV28
j_call: TRBJ2-2
d_call: TRBD2
clone_size: many
cdr3_length: 17
cdr3_nt: TGTGCCAGCAGTTTCGGACTAGCGGGAGTGCGGACCGGGGAGCTGTTTTTT
cdr3_aa: CASSFGLAGVRTGELFF

v_call: TRBV30
j_call: TRBJ2-7
d_call: TRBD2
clone_size: once
cdr3_length: 14
cdr3_nt: TGTGCCTGGGGGGGGACTAGCGGTACCTACGAGCAGTACTTC
cdr3_aa: CAWGGTSGTYEQYF

v_call: TRBV3-1
j_call: TRBJ1-4
d_call: -
clone_size: many
cdr3_length: 14
cdr3_nt: TGTGCCAGCAGCCAAAAGCCAACTAATGAAAAACTGTTTTTT
cdr3_aa: CASSQKPTNEKLFF

v_call: TRBV30
j_call: TRBJ2-3
d_call: -
clone_size: many
cdr3_length: 16
cdr3_nt: TGTGCCTGGAGTGTACCAGGTGGAGTAGTTGGAGATACGCAGTATTTT
cdr3_aa: CAWSVPGGVVGDTQYF

v_call: TRBV19
j_call: TRBJ1-1
d_call: -
clone_size: few
cdr3_length: 12
cdr3_nt: TGTGCCAGTAACGACCGGAACACTGAAGCTTTCTTT
cdr3_aa: CASNDRNTEAFF

v_call: TRBV5-6
j_call: TRBJ2-1
d_call: TRBD2
clone_size: few
cdr3_length: 14
cdr3_nt: TGTGCCAGCAGCTTGTTTCTAGCGGACAATGAGCAGTTCTTC
cdr3_aa: CASSLFLADNEQFF

v_call: TRBV4-1
j_call: TRBJ2-7
d_call: -
clone_size: once
cdr3_length: 13
cdr3_nt: TGCGCCAGCAGCCAAGTATCTGAATACGAGCAGTACTTC
cdr3_aa: CASSQVSEYEQYF

v_call: TRBV13
j_call: TRBJ2-1
d_call: -
clone_size: -
cdr3_length: 15
cdr3_nt: TGTGCCAGCAGCCCTTTCTTAAGCTCCTACAATGAGCAGTTCTTC
cdr3_aa: CASSPFLSSYNEQFF